This T cell receptor (beta chain) is drawn from a study of a mutant IDH1 vaccine in newly diagnosed glioma. Looking at the study overall: First vaccine doses came 4-6 weeks after radiotherapy alone, or with temozolomide cycles. The treated group averaged about 44 years old and was around 62% male, around 38% female. Study-wide points: Top peripheral T cell clonotype shifts appeared unrelated to pseudoprogression. Researchers report vaccine-induced immune responses in approximately 94% of patients.

The data were produced by immunoSEQ multiplex PCR, yet TCRdb's version contains in-frame clones alone and is incomplete. Of some 22,000 clones in the sample, around 80% were seen once. As for time point: week 11, during vaccination. Each vaccine dose was 300 ug of mutant IDH1 20-mer peptide, with topical imiquimod. A single count supports this clone. Its specificity is unknown. Germline V gene data show CDR1 as MGHRA and CDR2 as YSYEKL. The CDR3 runs 16 residues. The ends lost 1 base at V and 1 base at J; junction bases unmatched: 6. The clonotype originates from a man in his forties or fifties with glioma. The rearrangement uses TRBV4-1 and TRBJ1-2; 7 positions agree with TRBD1. The sequencing here drew on PBMCs, taken from a glioma patient whose treatment included an IDH1 peptide vaccine. The CDR3 region is CASSQGLTGNNYGYTF. CDR3 nucleotide sequence: TGCGCCAGCAGCCAAGGCCTGACAGGGAATAACTATGGCTACACCTTC.